This is a list of T cell receptor beta chains from one sample in a study of blood T cell repertoires in COVID-19. Method: immunoSEQ multiplex PCR; TCRdb's copy keeps in-frame clones and lacks some. The table includes tens of thousands of clones, roughly 90% detected once. Sequencing was done on a sample of peripheral blood. The receptor set was obtained from an elderly woman with active or convalescent COVID-19. The CDR3 runs from the conserved cysteine through the conserved F or W. D genes are given only for firm matches. Size is omitted from some rows. Given values are once, few, many or a class for expanded clones.

d_call: TRBD1; j_call: TRBJ1-2; v_call: TRBV18; clone_size: .; cdr3_aa: CASSRGQGVFGYTF; cdr3_nt: TGTGCCAGCTCACGGGGACAGGGGGTATTTGGCTACACCTTC
d_call: TRBD1; j_call: TRBJ1-2; v_call: TRBV4-3; clone_size: once; cdr3_aa: CASSRSGQSYGYTF; cdr3_nt: TGCGCCAGCAGCCGTTCGGGACAGAGCTATGGCTACACCTTC
d_call: TRBD2; j_call: TRBJ2-3; v_call: TRBV2; clone_size: .; cdr3_aa: CASSDHLAGGTDTQYF; cdr3_nt: TGTGCCAGCAGTGACCACTTAGCGGGAGGTACAGATACGCAGTATTTT
d_call: TRBD1; j_call: TRBJ1-4; v_call: TRBV19; clone_size: .; cdr3_aa: CASSTTGAAEKLFF; cdr3_nt: TGTGCCAGTAGTACCACAGGGGCGGCAGAAAAACTGTTTTTT
d_call: .; j_call: TRBJ2-7; v_call: TRBV27; clone_size: .; cdr3_aa: CASSFRGSEQYF; cdr3_nt: TGTGCCAGCAGTTTCAGGGGCTCCGAGCAGTACTTC
d_call: .; j_call: TRBJ2-7; v_call: TRBV2; clone_size: .; cdr3_aa: CASSARLASYPGEQYF; cdr3_nt: TGTGCCAGCAGTGCCCGACTTGCGTCGTATCCGGGCGAGCAGTACTTC
d_call: .; j_call: TRBJ1-5; v_call: TRBV3-1/TRBV3-2; clone_size: .; cdr3_aa: CASSYGQDNQPQHF; cdr3_nt: TGTGCCAGCAGCTACGGACAAGACAATCAGCCCCAGCATTTT
d_call: .; j_call: TRBJ1-2; v_call: TRBV10-3; clone_size: .; cdr3_aa: CAISETAKQGGGYGYTF; cdr3_nt: TGTGCCATCAGTGAAACTGCCAAACAGGGTGGTGGCTATGGCTACACCTTC
d_call: TRBD1; j_call: TRBJ1-4; v_call: TRBV28; clone_size: .; cdr3_aa: CASSFGTGGGEKLFF; cdr3_nt: TGTGCCAGCAGTTTTGGGACAGGGGGAGGTGAAAAACTGTTTTTT
d_call: .; j_call: TRBJ1-2; v_call: TRBV19; clone_size: .; cdr3_aa: CASSQGDYGYTF; cdr3_nt: TGTGCCAGTAGCCAGGGTGACTATGGCTACACCTTC
d_call: TRBD1; j_call: TRBJ1-2; v_call: TRBV6-5; clone_size: .; cdr3_aa: CASRGQGRNYGYTF; cdr3_nt: TGTGCCAGCAGGGGACAGGGGCGCAACTATGGCTACACCTTC
d_call: TRBD1; j_call: TRBJ1-4; v_call: TRBV12-3/TRBV12-4; clone_size: .; cdr3_aa: CASSRDRDEKLFF; cdr3_nt: TGTGCCAGCAGCCGGGACAGGGATGAAAAACTGTTTTTT
d_call: .; j_call: TRBJ1-1; v_call: TRBV2; clone_size: once; cdr3_aa: CASSSNTGNTEAFF; cdr3_nt: TGTGCCAGCAGTTCGAATACAGGAAACACTGAAGCTTTCTTT
d_call: TRBD1; j_call: TRBJ1-2; v_call: TRBV5-4; clone_size: .; cdr3_aa: CASSLVRTGDGYTF; cdr3_nt: TGTGCCAGCAGCTTGGTTCGGACAGGGGATGGCTACACCTTC
d_call: .; j_call: TRBJ1-1; v_call: TRBV6-5; clone_size: .; cdr3_aa: CASSYLRDLGNTEAFF; cdr3_nt: TGTGCCAGCAGTTACCTGCGGGACCTGGGGAACACTGAAGCTTTCTTT
d_call: .; j_call: TRBJ1-3; v_call: TRBV9; clone_size: .; cdr3_aa: CASSAGETGNTIYF; cdr3_nt: TGTGCCAGCAGCGCCGGGGAAACTGGAAACACCATATATTTT
d_call: TRBD2; j_call: TRBJ2-1; v_call: TRBV7-3; clone_size: .; cdr3_aa: CASSSSGSWDEQFF; cdr3_nt: TGTGCCAGCAGCTCGAGCGGGAGCTGGGATGAGCAGTTCTTC
d_call: TRBD2; j_call: TRBJ2-5; v_call: TRBV6-1; clone_size: .; cdr3_aa: CASSERWRGETQYF; cdr3_nt: TGTGCCAGCAGTGAACGGTGGCGGGGGGAGACCCAGTACTTC
d_call: .; j_call: TRBJ2-2; v_call: TRBV24-1; clone_size: .; cdr3_aa: CATSELGDKNTGELFF; cdr3_nt: TGTGCCACCAGTGAGCTGGGGGACAAGAACACCGGGGAGCTGTTTTTT
d_call: .; j_call: TRBJ2-7; v_call: TRBV5-4; clone_size: .; cdr3_aa: CASSPGSSGLYEQYF; cdr3_nt: TGTGCCAGCAGCCCTGGTAGTAGCGGCCTCTACGAGCAGTACTTC
d_call: TRBD2; j_call: TRBJ2-1; v_call: TRBV28; clone_size: .; cdr3_aa: CASSASGRGEQFF; cdr3_nt: TGTGCCAGCAGCGCTAGCGGGAGGGGTGAGCAGTTCTTC
d_call: TRBD1; j_call: TRBJ2-7; v_call: TRBV6-2/TRBV6-3; clone_size: .; cdr3_aa: CASSQLRDRALSYEQYF; cdr3_nt: TGTGCCAGCAGTCAACTCCGGGACAGGGCCCTCTCCTACGAGCAGTACTTC
d_call: .; j_call: TRBJ2-7; v_call: TRBV11-2; clone_size: .; cdr3_aa: CASSLGAGGIYEQYF; cdr3_nt: TGTGCCAGCAGCTTAGGGGCAGGGGGGATTTACGAGCAGTACTTC
d_call: TRBD2; j_call: TRBJ2-3; v_call: TRBV9; clone_size: .; cdr3_aa: CASSVVAGGSTDTQYF; cdr3_nt: TGTGCCAGCAGCGTAGTGGCGGGAGGGAGCACAGATACGCAGTATTTT
d_call: TRBD1; j_call: TRBJ2-2; v_call: TRBV24-1; clone_size: .; cdr3_aa: CATSDLGTANTGELFF; cdr3_nt: TGTGCCACCAGTGATCTAGGGACAGCAAACACCGGGGAGCTGTTTTTT
d_call: .; j_call: TRBJ2-5; v_call: TRBV5-1; clone_size: .; cdr3_aa: CASSLTQVQETQYF; cdr3_nt: TGCGCCAGCAGCTTGACCCAGGTTCAAGAGACCCAGTACTTC
d_call: .; j_call: TRBJ1-1; v_call: TRBV6-2/TRBV6-3; clone_size: .; cdr3_aa: CASIPTDITLGTEAFF; cdr3_nt: TGTGCCAGCATCCCGACAGATATAACCCTGGGGACTGAAGCTTTCTTT
d_call: .; j_call: TRBJ1-5; v_call: TRBV14; clone_size: once; cdr3_aa: CASSQAGGNQPQHF; cdr3_nt: TGTGCCAGCAGCCAGGCAGGGGGCAATCAGCCCCAGCATTTT
d_call: .; j_call: TRBJ2-1; v_call: TRBV3-1/TRBV3-2; clone_size: .; cdr3_aa: CASSPSGDVGSFF; cdr3_nt: TGTGCCAGCAGCCCATCAGGCGACGTGGGTTCATTCTTC
d_call: .; j_call: TRBJ1-2; v_call: TRBV5-1; clone_size: .; cdr3_aa: CASRGVFGYSGYTF; cdr3_nt: TGCGCCAGCAGAGGGGTTTTCGGGTATTCGGGCTACACCTTC
d_call: .; j_call: TRBJ1-3; v_call: TRBV9; clone_size: .; cdr3_aa: CASSEQDSGNTIYF; cdr3_nt: TGTGCCAGCAGTGAGCAGGACTCTGGAAACACCATATATTTT
d_call: .; j_call: TRBJ2-1; v_call: TRBV5-6; clone_size: .; cdr3_aa: CASSQTKQGSYNEQFF; cdr3_nt: TGTGCCAGCAGCCAAACGAAACAGGGTTCCTACAATGAGCAGTTCTTC
d_call: .; j_call: TRBJ2-1; v_call: TRBV2; clone_size: .; cdr3_aa: CASRPGLSVNEQFF; cdr3_nt: TGTGCCAGCAGGCCGGGACTGAGCGTCAATGAGCAGTTCTTC
d_call: .; j_call: TRBJ2-7; v_call: TRBV2; clone_size: .; cdr3_aa: CASNRAGQRYEQYF; cdr3_nt: TGTGCCAGCAACCGAGCGGGCCAACGCTACGAGCAGTACTTC
d_call: TRBD1; j_call: TRBJ1-6; v_call: TRBV5-1; clone_size: .; cdr3_aa: CASSRTGRNSPLHF; cdr3_nt: TGCGCCAGCTCTCGGACAGGGCGCAATTCACCCCTCCACTTT
d_call: .; j_call: TRBJ2-2; v_call: TRBV7-2; clone_size: .; cdr3_aa: CASSGHLNTGELFF; cdr3_nt: TGTGCCAGCAGCGGACACTTGAACACCGGGGAGCTGTTTTTT
d_call: TRBD2; j_call: TRBJ2-3; v_call: TRBV7-9; clone_size: .; cdr3_aa: CASSLGLAGVDTQYF; cdr3_nt: TGTGCCAGCAGCCTCGGACTAGCGGGAGTGGATACGCAGTATTTT
d_call: .; j_call: TRBJ2-3; v_call: TRBV27; clone_size: .; cdr3_aa: CASREQGRDTQYF; cdr3_nt: TGTGCCAGTAGAGAACAGGGAAGAGATACGCAGTATTTT
d_call: TRBD1; j_call: TRBJ2-7; v_call: TRBV23-1; clone_size: .; cdr3_aa: CASSQTSYPGQAYEQYF; cdr3_nt: TGCGCCAGCAGTCAAACCTCATATCCGGGACAGGCCTACGAGCAGTACTTC
d_call: .; j_call: TRBJ2-3; v_call: TRBV5-1; clone_size: .; cdr3_aa: CASSPISGFGTDTQYF; cdr3_nt: TGCGCCAGCAGTCCCATCTCAGGGTTTGGCACAGATACGCAGTATTTT
d_call: .; j_call: TRBJ2-7; v_call: TRBV28; clone_size: .; cdr3_aa: CASVDSSSYEQYF; cdr3_nt: TGTGCCAGCGTGGACAGTTCCTCCTACGAGCAGTACTTC
d_call: .; j_call: TRBJ1-5; v_call: TRBV9; clone_size: .; cdr3_aa: CASSVGPAGNQPQHF; cdr3_nt: TGTGCCAGCAGCGTTGGCCCGGCGGGAAATCAGCCCCAGCATTTT
d_call: .; j_call: TRBJ1-1; v_call: TRBV5-1; clone_size: .; cdr3_aa: CASSPQAPDTEAFF; cdr3_nt: TGCGCCAGCAGCCCCCAGGCCCCGGACACTGAAGCTTTCTTT
d_call: .; j_call: TRBJ2-7; v_call: TRBV6-5; clone_size: .; cdr3_aa: CASSYSQGYEQYF; cdr3_nt: TGTGCCAGCAGTTACTCGCAGGGGTACGAGCAGTACTTC
d_call: TRBD1; j_call: TRBJ1-2; v_call: TRBV11-2; clone_size: .; cdr3_aa: CASSYYGQGEGYTF; cdr3_nt: TGTGCCAGCAGCTACTACGGACAGGGAGAGGGCTACACCTTC
d_call: .; j_call: TRBJ2-7; v_call: TRBV5-1; clone_size: .; cdr3_aa: CASRWTDTYEQYF; cdr3_nt: TGCGCCAGCAGATGGACTGATACCTACGAGCAGTACTTC
d_call: TRBD1; j_call: TRBJ2-7; v_call: TRBV5-1; clone_size: .; cdr3_aa: CASSARQGATEEQYF; cdr3_nt: TGCGCCAGCAGCGCAAGACAGGGGGCGACGGAAGAGCAGTACTTC
d_call: TRBD1; j_call: TRBJ1-1; v_call: TRBV7-2; clone_size: .; cdr3_aa: CASSFNRAGQGGTEAFF; cdr3_nt: TGTGCCAGCAGCTTCAACCGGGCGGGACAGGGTGGAACTGAAGCTTTCTTT
d_call: TRBD1; j_call: TRBJ1-1; v_call: TRBV7-9; clone_size: .; cdr3_aa: CASSPQQGETEAFF; cdr3_nt: TGTGCCAGCAGCCCCCAACAGGGGGAAACTGAAGCTTTCTTT
d_call: .; j_call: TRBJ1-5; v_call: TRBV9; clone_size: .; cdr3_aa: CASSETGARQPQHF; cdr3_nt: TGTGCCAGCAGCGAAACAGGTGCCAGGCAGCCCCAGCATTTT
d_call: TRBD2; j_call: TRBJ2-7; v_call: TRBV3-1/TRBV3-2; clone_size: once; cdr3_aa: CASSSNGGSTSGTDTYEQYF; cdr3_nt: TGTGCCAGCAGCTCAAATGGGGGCTCAACTAGCGGGACGGATACCTACGAGCAGTACTTC
d_call: .; j_call: TRBJ1-6; v_call: TRBV7-2; clone_size: .; cdr3_aa: CASSPRTDLRNSPLHF; cdr3_nt: TGTGCCAGCAGCCCTCGGACAGACTTAAGGAATTCACCCCTCCACTTT